This T cell receptor beta chain appears in the sequencing data of a study of regulatory T cells in long-lasting Graves disease (dated by TCRdb to about 2021). Some background on the complete study: Newly diagnosed Graves' disease patients had taken antithyroid drugs for less than 3 months. Persistent Graves' disease patients were compared with newly diagnosed Graves' disease patients by peripheral blood TCR sequencing and RNA sequencing. The study was conducted in China and was registered as a clinical trial. TCR sequencing covered 13 persistent and around 20 newly diagnosed Graves' disease patients, about 35 samples in total.

The library was made by multiplex PCR. Instrument used: Illumina HiSeq 4000. TCR beta libraries were built with iRepertoire HTBI primers and Arm-PCR amplification of CDR3 regions. Gel purification was performed on PCR products prior to sequencing. Per the authors' processing: Across samples, 55 to 80 TRBV and 14 TRBJ segments were identified and used for gene usage analysis of CDR3 amino acid clonotypes. COPE and FqMerger were used to merge filtered high-quality paired reads into contigs. Contigs were aligned with BLAST to IMGT TRBV, TRBD and TRBJ reference genes, and CDR3 was defined per IMGT. Clonotypes above 0.1% frequency were classified as highly expanded clones. Repertoire diversity was measured by Shannon entropy, and V-J evenness by the Gini coefficient. Clonotypes shared by more than one individual were considered public. TCRdb handled the public reads itself, with Q25 trimming in fastp and clone calling in MiXCR, and kept productive beta chains. Rows are combined by CDR3 protein, so each entry shows the most common genes and DNA. These V and J calls originate from TCRdb's pipeline instead of the authors' own analysis. This sample gives about 620,000 distinct CDR3 sequences in total; about 15% of them show up just once. Under 20% of the sample rests with the top ten.

To note about this clonotype: The target of this receptor is not known. The sample holds no much larger clone one base away, and base qualities are not on file.

The research as a whole found: Only peripheral blood was studied, because thyroid tissue, the primary lesion, was inaccessible. Persistent patients shared more public clonotypes among themselves (under 3,000) than newly diagnosed patients did (approximately 970). TRBV28, TRBJ1-2 and TRBJ2-5 were preferentially used in persistent disease, while TRBV20-1 and TRBJ2-1 were favored in newly diagnosed disease. Compared with newly diagnosed patients, persistent Graves' disease patients had lower TCR Shannon entropy and fewer highly expanded clones, which suggests clonal expansion. Sequencing and analysis were limited to the TCR beta chain. The small sample size was acknowledged by the authors as a limitation that may reduce accuracy.

The time point label here, explained by the study, means: newly diagnosed GD, antithyroid drugs for less than 3 months. RNA was extracted from PBMCs in TRIzol for both TCR sequencing and RNA sequencing. The diagnosis of Graves' disease followed American Thyroid Association guidelines. Patients for the study were recruited at an endocrinology department in Xi'an, China. From each patient, approximately 10 milliliters of peripheral blood was collected into an EDTA anticoagulant tube. PBMCs were isolated by Ficoll Paque Plus density gradient separation without further T cell sorting. An Agilent 2100 Bioanalyzer and agarose gel were used to check RNA quality, and a NanoDrop 2000 was used to measure RNA concentration. The CDR3 numbers 15 residues from cysteine through phenylalanine. Only CDR3 DNA remains: 45 bases, in frame from the first base. CDR1 SGHRS and CDR2 YFSETQ were looked up in the germline V gene. At the junction V is shortened by 6 bases and J by 1 base; bases outside the gene matches: 7.

The data also belong to a second study, concerning T cells in Graves' hyperthyroidism and ophthalmopathy. From the second report: Graves' hyperthyroidism was defined as stable when no progression to ophthalmopathy occurred over 18 months of follow-up. The hyperthyroidism patients were between 18 and 65 years old and newly diagnosed, with a disease duration of less than 2 months. The study excluded patients with uncontrolled infections, other autoimmune diseases, pregnancy or lactation. Diagnoses were established on the basis of clinical symptoms, serum thyroxine and TRAb, thyroid ultrasound, and orbital computed tomography. For the first round of RT-PCR on the TCR CDR3, the HTBI primer set was used together with the Qiagen OneStep RT-PCR kit. Blood samples also contained most of the expanded thyroid clonotypes (frequency above 0.001), which suggests that blood repertoires may reflect thyroid immune responses. A model built on a 13 V-J signature distinguished ophthalmopathy from stable hyperthyroidism, reaching roughly 88% sensitivity and 81.08% specificity in cross-validation and 80%/75% in testing. During validation, the model predicted progression to ophthalmopathy a median of around six months ahead of onset, with almost 71% sensitivity and more than 72% specificity. To identify TCR V-J signatures that set the groups apart, the researchers used a discovery cohort of more than 95 patients, made up of 43 with Graves' ophthalmopathy and about 60 with stable Graves' hyperthyroidism. Whether ophthalmopathy could be predicted prospectively was tested in an independent validation cohort made up of under 20 hyperthyroidism patients plus 17 patients who later progressed to ophthalmopathy. For training and testing, the 100 or so patients in the discovery cohort were randomly divided in a 7:3 ratio. In roughly six Graves' hyperthyroidism patients, the study also compared T-cell repertoires from thyroid tissue with T-cell repertoires from blood. Following sampling, methimazole starting at 30 mg daily was given to hyperthyroidism patients, and high-dose intravenous methylprednisolone was given to ophthalmopathy patients. A second multiplex PCR round built the libraries, followed by size selection and purification. Libraries were sequenced paired-end with 100 bp reads on an Illumina HiSeq2000. SOAPnuke was used to process the raw data, removing reads that contained adapters or uncalled bases, had a mean Phred below 15, or lacked an exact match to the constant primer or identifier. High-quality paired reads were merged with COPE v1.2.5, and unique nucleotide sequences were defined as clonotypes. MiTCR v1.1 was used to align clonotypes to the IMGT TRBV, TRBD and TRBJ reference segments. The analysis was restricted to V-J combinations with a frequency above 0.0001, which together covered 99% to 99.2% of the repertoires. The TCS score was defined as the ratio of F50 (clonal expansion) to E x V (chaos), calculated using BLOSUM62-based TCRdist between CDR3 peptides within each V-J. Welch's t-statistics and random forest reduced around 550 V-J features to 10 to 15, which were used in a naive Bayes classifier (R e1071). No statistical method was used to set the sample size in advance, and investigators knew the group allocation. The paper describes TCR Vbeta CDR3 sequencing of some 130 peripheral blood samples, made up of fewer than 50 ophthalmopathy patients, roughly 72 hyperthyroidism patients and around 17 progressor patients.

The chain employs TRBV5-1 and TRBJ2-1, with TRBD2 matching 7 junction bases. Material: peripheral blood mononuclear cells (PBMCs), obtained at new diagnosis, from a patient treated with antithyroid drugs. The source of this sequence is a woman aged 25 to 39 with Graves disease. Donor details come from another sample of the same person, matched by shared clones. The DNA is as follows: TGCGCCAGCACCGCAATAGCGGGTTCCTACAATGAGCAGTTCTTC. It is translated as CASTAIAGSYNEQFF. Beyond the CDR3, the reference TRBV5-1 and TRBJ2-1 genes provide the residues; the full variable domain reads: KAGVTQTPRYLIKTRGQQVTLSCSPISGHRSVSWYQQTPGQGLQFLFEYFSETQRNKGNFPGRFSGRQFSNSRSEMNVSTLELGDSALYLCASTAIAGSYNEQFFGPGTRLTVL.